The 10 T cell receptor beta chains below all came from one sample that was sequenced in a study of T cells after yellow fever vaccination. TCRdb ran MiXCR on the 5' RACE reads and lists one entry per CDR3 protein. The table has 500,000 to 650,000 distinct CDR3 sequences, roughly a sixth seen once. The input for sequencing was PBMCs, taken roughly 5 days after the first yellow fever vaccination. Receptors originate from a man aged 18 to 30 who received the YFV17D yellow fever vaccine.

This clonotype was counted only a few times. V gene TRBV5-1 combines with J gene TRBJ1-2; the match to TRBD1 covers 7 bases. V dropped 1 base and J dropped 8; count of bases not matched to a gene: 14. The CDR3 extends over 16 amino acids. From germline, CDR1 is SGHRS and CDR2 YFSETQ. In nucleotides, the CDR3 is TGCGCCAGCAGCTTGCCCCGACAGGGAGGCTTTTCAGGCTACACCTTC. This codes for CASSLPRQGGFSGYTF. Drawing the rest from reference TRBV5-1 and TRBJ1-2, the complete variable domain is KAGVTQTPRYLIKTRGQQVTLSCSPISGHRSVSWYQQTPGQGLQFLFEYFSETQRNKGNFPGRFSGRQFSNSRSEMNVSTLELGDSALYLCASSLPRQGGFSGYTFGSGTRLTVV.

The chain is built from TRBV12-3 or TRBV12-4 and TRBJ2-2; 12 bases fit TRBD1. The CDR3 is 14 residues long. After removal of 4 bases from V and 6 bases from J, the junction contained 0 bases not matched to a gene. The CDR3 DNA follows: TGTGCCAGCAGTTGGGACAGGGGGCCCGGGGAGCTGTTTTTT. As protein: CASSWDRGPGELFF.

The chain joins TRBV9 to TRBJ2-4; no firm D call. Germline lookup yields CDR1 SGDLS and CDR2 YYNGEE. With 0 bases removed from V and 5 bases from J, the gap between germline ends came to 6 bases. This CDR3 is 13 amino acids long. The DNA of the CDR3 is TGTGCCAGCAGCGTAGGGCAGCAAAACATTCAGTACTTC. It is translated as CASSVGQQNIQYF.

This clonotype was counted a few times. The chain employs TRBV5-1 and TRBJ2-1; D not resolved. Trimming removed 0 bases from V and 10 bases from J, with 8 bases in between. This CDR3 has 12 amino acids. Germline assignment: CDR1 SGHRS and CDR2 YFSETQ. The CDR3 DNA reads TGCGCCAGCAGCTTGGAAGGGCTGGAGCAGTTCTTC. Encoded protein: CASSLEGLEQFF.

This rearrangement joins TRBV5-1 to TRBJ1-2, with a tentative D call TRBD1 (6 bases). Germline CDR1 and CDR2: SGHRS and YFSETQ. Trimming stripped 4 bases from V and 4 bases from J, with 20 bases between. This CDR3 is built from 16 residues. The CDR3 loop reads CASSREAGTISYGYTF. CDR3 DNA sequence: TGCGCCAGCAGCAGGGAGGCCGGGACAATAAGCTATGGCTACACCTTC.

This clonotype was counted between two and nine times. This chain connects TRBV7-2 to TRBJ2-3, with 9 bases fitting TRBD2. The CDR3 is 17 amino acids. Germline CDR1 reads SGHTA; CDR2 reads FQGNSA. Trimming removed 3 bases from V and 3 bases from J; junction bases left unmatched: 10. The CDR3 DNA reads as TGTGCCAGCAGCTTGTATCTAGCGGGGATTGAAACAGATACGCAGTATTTT. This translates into CASSLYLAGIETDTQYF. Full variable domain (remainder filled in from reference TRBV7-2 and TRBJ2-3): GAGVSQSPSNKVTEKGKDVELRCDPISGHTALYWYRQSLGQGLEFLIYFQGNSAPDKSGLPSDRFSAERTGGSVSTLTIQRTQQEDSAVYLCASSLYLAGIETDTQYFGPGTRLTVL.

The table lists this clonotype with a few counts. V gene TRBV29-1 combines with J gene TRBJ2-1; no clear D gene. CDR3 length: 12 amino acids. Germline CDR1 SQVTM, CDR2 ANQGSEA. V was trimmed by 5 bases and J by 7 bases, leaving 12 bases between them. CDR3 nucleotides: TGCAGCGTTTCCCAGTACGGGAATGAGCAGTTCTTC. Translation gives CSVSQYGNEQFF.

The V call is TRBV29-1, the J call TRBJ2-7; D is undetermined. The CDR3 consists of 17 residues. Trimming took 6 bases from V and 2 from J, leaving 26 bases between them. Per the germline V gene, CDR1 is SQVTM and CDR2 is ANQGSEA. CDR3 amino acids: CSVCPIFGPAPPYEQYV. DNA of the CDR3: TGCAGCGTCTGCCCTATTTTCGGACCCGCCCCCCCCTACGAGCAGTACGTC.

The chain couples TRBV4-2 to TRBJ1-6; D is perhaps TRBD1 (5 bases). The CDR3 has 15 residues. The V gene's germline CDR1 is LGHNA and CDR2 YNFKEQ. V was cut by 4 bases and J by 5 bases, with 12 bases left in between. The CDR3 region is CASSPLDSNNSPLHF. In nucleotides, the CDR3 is TGTGCCAGCAGCCCTCTCGACAGCAATAATTCACCCCTCCACTTT.

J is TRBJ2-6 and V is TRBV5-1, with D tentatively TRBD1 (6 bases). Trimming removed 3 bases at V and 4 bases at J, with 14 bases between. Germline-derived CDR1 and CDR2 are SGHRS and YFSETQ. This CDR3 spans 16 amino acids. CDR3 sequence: CASSWSGTPGANVLTF. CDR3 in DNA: TGCGCCAGCAGCTGGTCCGGGACACCAGGGGCCAACGTCCTGACTTTC.